Below, 23 T cell receptor beta chains from the same sample are listed, as sequenced in a study of T cells in Graves' hyperthyroidism and ophthalmopathy (dated by TCRdb to between 2019 and 2020). Library prep was done by multiplex PCR. The listed sequencing device is Illumina HiSeq 2000. TCR beta CDR3 regions were amplified from RNA transcripts. A first-round RT-PCR of the TCR CDR3 used the HTBI primer set with the Qiagen OneStep RT-PCR kit. TCRdb trimmed the raw reads at Q25, called clones with MiXCR and kept productive beta chains. A single entry per CDR3 protein holds the most common genes and DNA from its merged rows. Present in this sample are some 210,000 distinct CDR3 sequences, about a sixth of which were seen just once. The top ten clonotypes cover 50% of the sample. The specimen was blood. The source of these receptors is a man between 50 and 59 years old with Graves' hyperthyroidism.

The CDR3 DNA follows: TGCGCCAGCAGCCGCCCTGGGGGACAGATGACCGGGGAGCTGTTTTTT. Protein product: CASSRPGGQMTGELFF. This chain links TRBV4-1 with TRBJ2-2; 7 nucleotides agree with TRBD1. The CDR3 has 16 amino acids. The germline V gene encodes CDR1 MGHRA and CDR2 YSYEKL. V dropped 4 bases and J dropped 5; count of bases not matched to a gene: 10.

This clonotype was recorded at least ten times. The rearrangement links TRBV11-3 to TRBJ2-5; 7 bases align to TRBD1. The CDR3 has 14 residues. From germline, CDR1 is SGHNT and CDR2 YENEEA. After removal of 5 bases from V and 6 bases from J, the junction contained 9 bases not matched to a gene. CDR3 bases: TGTGCCAGCAGCGTATCCGGGACAGTCCAGACCCAGTACTTC. Amino acids: CASSVSGTVQTQYF. Together with reference TRBV11-3 and TRBJ2-5, the CDR3 gives the full variable domain: EAGVVQSPRYKIIEKKQPVAFWCNPISGHNTLYWYLQNLGQGPELLIRYENEEAVDDSQLPKDRFSAERLKGVDSTLKIQPAELGDSAVYLCASSVSGTVQTQYFGPGTRLLVL.

The rearrangement links TRBV28 to TRBJ1-1, with 8 bases matching TRBD1. The trim removed 8 bases at V and 4 bases at J, leaving 6 bases unmatched. The germline V gene has CDR1 MDHEN and CDR2 SYDVKM. The CDR3 is 13 amino acids. CDR3 sequence reads: CASAFRGLTEAFF. In nucleotides, the CDR3 is TGTGCCAGCGCCTTCAGGGGGCTCACTGAAGCTTTCTTT.

The genes are TRBV20-1 and TRBJ2-2; 7 bases line up with TRBD1. CDR3 length equals 18 residues. The V gene's germline CDR1 is DFQATT and CDR2 SNEGSKA (reference sequence). Trimming took 2 bases from V and 0 from J; bases not matched to a gene: 12. Here the CDR3 DNA reads TGCAGTGCTAGACAAGACAGGGCTAACAATGCGAACACCGGGGAGCTGTTTTTT. Translated, it gives CSARQDRANNANTGELFF.

V gene TRBV29-1 combines with J gene TRBJ2-6, with 8 nucleotides matching TRBD1. Unmatched junction bases numbered 5, after V lost 7 bases and J lost 0 bases. Per germline, CDR1 SQVTM and CDR2 ANQGSEA. The CDR3 runs to 15 residues. The CDR3 sequence: CSAGGPRSGANVLTF. Written as DNA, the CDR3 is TGCAGCGCAGGGGGCCCCCGCTCTGGGGCCAACGTCCTGACTTTC.

At least ten counts were recorded for this clonotype. The CDR3 DNA follows: TGTGCCAGCAGTTTGCTAGGGGCCCCCAACCTGGAGCAGTACTTC. This gives the protein CASSLLGAPNLEQYF. This chain connects TRBV28 to TRBJ2-7; D possibly corresponds to TRBD1 (5 bases). Germline CDR1 is MDHEN and CDR2 is SYDVKM. The CDR3 loop spans 15 amino acids. The V end lost 3 bases, the J end lost 7 bases, and 19 bases lay between the germline ends.

This clonotype was detected ten times or more. This chain links TRBV2 with TRBJ2-4; D might be TRBD2 (6 bases). Trimming left V 0 bases short and J 9 bases short, with 12 bases between. CDR1 is SNHLY, CDR2 FYNNEI, per germline. The CDR3 is made up of 14 amino acids. The CDR3 spells CASSEASWGGIQYF. CDR3 nucleotides: TGTGCCAGCAGTGAAGCGAGTTGGGGAGGCATTCAGTACTTC.

This clonotype was observed at least ten times. V is TRBV4-3 and J is TRBJ2-3, with a possible D match to TRBD2 (7 bases). There are 16 residues in the CDR3. CDR1 and CDR2 (germline): LGHNA, YSLEER. V lost 1 base and J lost 6, with 17 bases in between. CDR3 sequence (DNA): TGCGCCAGCAGCCAAGGGGGAGGGGGTTACTCGGATACGCAGTATTTT. Translating gives CASSQGGGGYSDTQYF.

This clonotype was found once. J is TRBJ2-7 and V is TRBV28, with 14 bases identical to TRBD2. The V gene's germline CDR1 is MDHEN and CDR2 SYDVKM. The CDR3 runs to 18 residues. Trimming took 6 bases from V and 4 from J; bases not matched to a gene: 14. The CDR3 spells CASSQDKRGLAGVYEQYF. The CDR3 DNA reads TGTGCCAGCAGCCAAGACAAAAGGGGACTAGCGGGAGTATACGAGCAGTACTTC.

This sequence joins TRBV2 and TRBJ2-2, with TRBD1 matching over 7 bases. The CDR3 is 17 amino acids. Germline CDR1 SNHLY, CDR2 FYNNEI. V lost 6 bases to trimming and J lost 5 bases; unmatched junction nucleotides: 15. DNA of the CDR3: TGTGCCAGCAGGGGGGACAGAAAGGGGACAAGGACCGGGGAGCTGTTTTTT. Its translation: CASRGDRKGTRTGELFF.

This clonotype was seen ten or more times. This sequence joins TRBV12-3 or TRBV12-4 and TRBJ2-1; D not certain. The CDR3 has 14 residues. Trimming shortened V by 1 base and J by 4 bases, and 8 bases separated the two germline ends. The CDR3 nucleotides read TGTGCCAGCAGTTTAGGCCCTTTGTACAATGAGCAGTTCTTC. Translation: CASSLGPLYNEQFF.

This rearrangement joins TRBV7-9 to TRBJ2-6; the D is unclear. This CDR3 is 16 amino acids long. The V gene lost 0 bases and the J gene lost 6 bases, with 12 bases spanning the gap. The germline V gene encodes CDR1 SEHNR and CDR2 FQNEAQ (reference sequence). CDR3 amino acids: CASSLAAMSEANVLTF. CDR3 bases: TGTGCCAGCAGCTTAGCGGCGATGTCCGAGGCCAACGTCCTGACTTTC.

This clonotype was counted ten times or more. The chain couples TRBV9 to TRBJ2-7; D call uncertain. The germline V and J ends were trimmed by 3 bases and 5 bases, with 9 bases remaining between them. The CDR3 runs 12 residues. Per germline, CDR1 SGDLS and CDR2 YYNGEE. The CDR3 sequence: CASSGVENEQYF. In nucleotides, the CDR3 is TGTGCCAGCAGCGGGGTGGAGAACGAGCAGTACTTC.

Only a few counts were recorded for this clonotype. V is TRBV27 and J is TRBJ1-2; perhaps TRBD1 as D (6 bases). This CDR3 is 18 amino acids long. Looked up from germline, CDR1 is MNHEY and CDR2 is SMNVEV (reference sequence). Trimming took 0 bases from V and 0 from J, leaving 17 bases between them. The CDR3: CASSLSGGRGGSNYGYTF. The CDR3, as DNA: TGTGCCAGCAGTTTATCCGGGGGGCGGGGGGGCTCTAACTATGGCTACACCTTC.

The chain uses TRBV7-9 and TRBJ1-4; D might be TRBD1 (5 bases). CDR1 is SEHNR, CDR2 FQNEAQ, per germline (reference sequence). The CDR3 is made up of 16 amino acids. V was clipped by 5 bases and J by 0 bases, with 13 bases between them. Written as DNA, the CDR3 is TGTGCCAGCAGCGGGACGGAAGTAACAACTAATGAAAAACTGTTTTTT. It encodes CASSGTEVTTNEKLFF.

Ten or more counts support this clonotype. The V gene is TRBV5-1, the J gene TRBJ2-2; D gene unclear. CDR3 size: 15 residues. Between the trimmed V and J ends, which lost 2 bases and 7 bases, there was a span of 15 bases. Germline CDR1 reads SGHRS; CDR2 reads YFSETQ. The CDR3 bases are TGCGCCAGCAGCTTTCTCGGTGGTGGAAACGGGGAGCTGTTTTTT. It is translated as CASSFLGGGNGELFF.

This clonotype showed up many times. The V call is TRBV6-2 or TRBV6-3, the J call TRBJ2-7; the D is unclear. The germline V gene encodes CDR1 MNHEY and CDR2 SVGEGT. This CDR3 is 14 amino acids long. Trimming took off 2 bases at V and 0 bases at J, with 8 bases between the two ends. The chain's CDR3 is CASSYGPRSYEQYF. CDR3 DNA sequence: TGTGCCAGCAGTTACGGACCGCGCTCCTACGAGCAGTACTTC.

The chain combines TRBV20-1 with TRBJ2-3; TRBD2 matches at 7 bases. CDR1 is DFQATT and CDR2 is SNEGSKA in the germline V gene (reference sequence). The CDR3 loop spans 13 amino acids. V shed 2 bases and J 2 bases; nucleotides not matched to a gene: 1. CDR3 loop: CSARSGTTDTQYF. The CDR3, as DNA: TGCAGTGCTAGAAGCGGGACCACAGATACGCAGTATTTT.

The chain is built from TRBV6-1 and TRBJ2-2; tentative D call: TRBD1 (6 bases). Trimming took off 6 bases at V and 5 bases at J, with 16 bases between the two ends. The CDR3 is 15 amino acids. CDR1 and CDR2 from the germline V gene are MNHNS and SASEGT. The CDR3 region is CASRNLDSYTGELFF. The CDR3 coding sequence is TGTGCCAGCAGAAACCTGGACAGTTATACCGGGGAGCTGTTTTTT.

This clonotype was recorded many times. The rearrangement links TRBV28 to TRBJ1-2; 7 bases match TRBD1. CDR3 length: 14 residues. The J segment lost 5 bases and the V segment lost 4 bases, leaving 7 bases of the junction unmatched. Germline assignment: CDR1 MDHEN and CDR2 SYDVKM. This chain's CDR3 is CASSYQTGVYGYTF. The CDR3 region has the DNA TGTGCCAGCAGTTACCAAACAGGGGTGTATGGCTACACCTTC.

This clonotype was recorded at least ten times. This sequence joins TRBV10-3 and TRBJ2-4, with D possibly TRBD1 on 6 matching bases. CDR1 is ENHRY, CDR2 SYGVKD, per germline. The CDR3 extends over 14 amino acids. Trimming removed 3 bases from V and 9 bases from J, with 15 bases in between. CDR3 residues: CAISDVGAQSIQYF. The CDR3 nucleotides are TGTGCCATCAGTGACGTGGGGGCGCAGAGCATTCAGTACTTC.

This clonotype has a count of ten or more. The V call is TRBV7-9, the J call TRBJ2-7; a possible D gene is TRBD2 (6 bases). V was clipped by 5 bases and J by 2 bases, with 16 bases between them. The CDR3 has 15 amino acids. From germline, CDR1 is SEHNR and CDR2 FQNEAQ (reference sequence). The CDR3 is CASSQLGTGTYEQYF. The CDR3 DNA reads TGTGCCAGCAGCCAGCTCGGGACTGGCACCTACGAGCAGTACTTC.

This clonotype came up many times. The chain's CDR3 is CASSPPAANTEAFF. The CDR3 DNA reads TGTGCCAGCTCACCACCAGCCGCGAACACTGAAGCTTTCTTT. The chain employs TRBV18 and TRBJ1-1, with D unclear. V dropped 0 bases and J dropped 1 base, with 6 bases sitting between them. The CDR3 length is 14 residues. Germline lookup yields CDR1 KGHSH and CDR2 LQKENI.